A selection of T cell receptor beta chains follows, all from one sample in a study of CD8 T cells in Susac syndrome. TCRdb itself ran the immunoSEQ multiplex PCR reads through MiXCR, one entry per CDR3 protein. The table lists around 270,000 distinct CDR3 sequences, 75% to 90% of them singletons. Sequencing used CD8+ T cells from PBMCs. The receptors were gathered from a human donor with multiple sclerosis. CDR3s include the opening cysteine and the closing phenylalanine or tryptophan. D genes are given only for firm matches. Some rows have no size entry. The others give once, few or many, or a class for an expanded clone.

cdr3_length	j_call	d_call	v_call	clone_size	cdr3_nt	cdr3_aa
12	TRBJ2-7	NA	TRBV7-2	NA	TGTGCCAGCAGCGCGACAGAGTACGAGCAGTACTTC	CASSATEYEQYF
13	TRBJ1-1	TRBD1	TRBV6-1	NA	TGTGCCACCTGGGACAGGTTGAACACTGAAGCTTTCTTT	CATWDRLNTEAFF
14	TRBJ2-1	TRBD1	TRBV7-9	NA	TGTGCCAGCAGCTCTAGACAGGGGGCAAATGAGCAGTTCTTC	CASSSRQGANEQFF
13	TRBJ2-7	TRBD2	TRBV20-1	NA	TGCAGTGCTAGGGGTAGCGGGAGCTACGAGCAGTACTTC	CSARGSGSYEQYF
14	TRBJ2-1	TRBD2	TRBV4-3	NA	TGCGCCAGCGGCTTTGGGACTAGCGCCAATGAGCAGTTCTTC	CASGFGTSANEQFF
15	TRBJ1-5	TRBD1	TRBV7-9	few	TGTGCCAGCAGCCCTGGGACAGGCGGCAATCAGCCCCAGCATTTT	CASSPGTGGNQPQHF
10	TRBJ1-1	NA	TRBV6-6	NA	TGTGCCAGCCGAGGGGCAGAAGCTTTCTTT	CASRGAEAFF
16	TRBJ2-5	NA	TRBV7-2	NA	TGTGCCAGCAGCTTAGATGTTCGCGGGCACCAAGAGACCCAGTACTTC	CASSLDVRGHQETQYF
15	TRBJ2-5	NA	TRBV10-3	NA	TGTGCCATCAGCCCCACCCCGCAGGGGTTGGAGACCCAGTACTTC	CAISPTPQGLETQYF
12	TRBJ2-7	TRBD1	TRBV29-1	NA	TGCAGCGTCGGGGACAGGGAGGGAGAGCAGTACTTC	CSVGDREGEQYF
15	TRBJ1-4	TRBD1	TRBV7-9	NA	TGTGCCAGCAGCTTAGTGGGACAGACCGATGAAAAACTGTTTTTT	CASSLVGQTDEKLFF
14	TRBJ2-3	NA	TRBV4-2	NA	TGTGCCAGCAGCCAAGGAACAGACGCAGATACGCAGTATTTT	CASSQGTDADTQYF
17	TRBJ2-3	NA	TRBV12-3/TRBV12-4	NA	TGTGCCAGCAGTTTAGCGCTAAATGGAGCGGACACAGATACGCAGTATTTT	CASSLALNGADTDTQYF
16	TRBJ2-7	TRBD1	TRBV28	NA	TGTGCCAGCAGTCGCTCCACAGGGGGAAGCTCCTACGAGCAGTACTTC	CASSRSTGGSSYEQYF